The 21 T cell receptor beta chains in this list originate from one sample, sequenced in a study of shared clonotypes between healthy human individuals. The assay was immunoSEQ multiplex PCR, and TCRdb's table has in-frame clones only and misses some. The sample lists some 630,000 clones; 55% to 75% were seen once. Sequences were obtained from memory CD4+ T cells sorted from blood. Subset here: CD45RA-negative fraction. The receptors were gathered from a woman in her twenties or thirties in good health.

This chain connects TRBV5-6 to TRBJ1-5; 10 bases line up with TRBD1. Trimming at V came to 1 base and at J to 9 bases, leaving 4 bases not matched to a gene. CDR1 and CDR2 from the germline V gene are SGHDT and YYEEEE. CDR3 length: 14 residues. The CDR3 region is CASSLWDRGRPQHF. As DNA, the CDR3 is TGTGCCAGCAGCTTGTGGGACAGGGGAAGGCCCCAGCATTTT.

This chain joins TRBV6-1 and TRBJ1-2; 7 bases match TRBD1. Germline CDR1 is MNHNS and CDR2 is SASEGT. V shed 4 bases and J 4 bases; nucleotides not matched to a gene: 12. The CDR3 runs to 16 residues. The CDR3 sequence: CASSGQGLPVRYGYTF. Here the CDR3 DNA reads TGTGCCAGCAGTGGACAGGGCCTCCCGGTTCGCTATGGCTACACCTTC.

In this sample, this clone turned up once. The rearrangement uses TRBV18 and TRBJ2-6, with TRBD1 as a possible D gene (7 bases). The CDR3 sequence is 22 residues long. With 3 bases removed from V and 0 bases from J, the gap between germline ends came to 27 bases. Per the germline V gene, CDR1 is KGHSH and CDR2 is LQKENI. CDR3 coding DNA: TGTGCCAGCTCACCGATCGGGGGCAGGAGGGGGCCATCTCACTCTGGGGCCAACGTCCTGACTTTC. Translation gives CASSPIGGRRGPSHSGANVLTF. Full variable domain (rest looked up from reference TRBV18 and TRBJ2-6): NAGVMQNPRHLVRRRGQEARLRCSPMKGHSHVYWYRQLPEEGLKFMVYLQKENIIDESGMPKERFSAEFPKEGPSILRIQQVVRGDSAAYFCASSPIGGRRGPSHSGANVLTFGAGSRLTVL.

This clone has a single count. The chain carries TRBV14 and TRBJ2-2; 8 bases align to TRBD1. V was pared by 3 bases and J by 6 bases, with 6 bases of the junction left unmatched. Germline V gene data show CDR1 as SGHDN and CDR2 as FVKESK. This CDR3 contains 15 residues. CDR3 nucleotide sequence: TGTGCCAGCAGCCAGGACAGGGTTCGGGCCGGGGAGCTGTTTTTT. Protein sequence: CASSQDRVRAGELFF.

The genes are TRBV14 and TRBJ1-6, with 8 bases lining up with TRBD1. Germline V gene lookup returns CDR1 SGHDN and CDR2 FVKESK. The CDR3 contains 15 residues. V shed 4 bases, J shed 6 bases, and the junction held 5 bases outside the gene matches. DNA for the CDR3: TGTGCCAGCAGCCGCTACGGACAGGGTAATTCACCCCTCCACTTT. The encoded protein is CASSRYGQGNSPLHF.

The chain has TRBV19 and TRBJ1-5, with TRBD1 identical over 12 bases. Germline assignment: CDR1 LNHDA and CDR2 SQIVND (reference sequence). The CDR3 has 19 amino acids. With 5 bases clipped from V and 0 bases from J, the junction kept 11 bases outside the gene matches. The CDR3 DNA sequence: TGTGCCAGTAGTCAATTCTCCGGGACAGGGGGCTATAGCAATCAGCCCCAGCATTTT. Amino acids: CASSQFSGTGGYSNQPQHF. The full variable domain, rest sourced from reference TRBV19 and TRBJ1-5, is DGGITQSPKYLFRKEGQNVTLSCEQNLNHDAMYWYRQDPGQGLRLIYYSQIVNDFQKGDIAEGYSVSREKKESFPLTVTSAQKNPTAFYLCASSQFSGTGGYSNQPQHFGDGTRLSIL.

Many counts were recorded for this clone. Different DNA sequences within this sample yield the same CDR3. The rearrangement uses TRBV7-2 and TRBJ2-7; the match to TRBD2 covers 7 bases. CDR3 length: 15 residues. The ends lost 3 bases at V and 2 bases at J; junction bases unmatched: 7. Germline CDR1 SGHTA, CDR2 FQGNSA. The CDR3 nucleotides read TGTGCCAGCAGCTTGGGGTCTAGCGGAGCCTACGAGCAGTACTTC. Its translation: CASSLGSSGAYEQYF.

This rearrangement joins TRBV19 to TRBJ2-1, with 11 bases identical to TRBD2. V dropped 0 bases and J dropped 10; count of bases not matched to a gene: 5. From germline, CDR1 is LNHDA and CDR2 SQIVND (reference sequence). The CDR3 consists of 15 residues. In DNA form, the CDR3 reads TGTGCCAGTAGTATAGACCTAGCGGGAGGTCGAGAGCAGTTCTTC. It specifies CASSIDLAGGREQFF. The full variable domain, its missing parts supplied by reference TRBV19 and TRBJ2-1, is DGGITQSPKYLFRKEGQNVTLSCEQNLNHDAMYWYRQDPGQGLRLIYYSQIVNDFQKGDIAEGYSVSREKKESFPLTVTSAQKNPTAFYLCASSIDLAGGREQFFGPGTRLTVL.

The chain carries TRBV7-2 and TRBJ1-5, with a tentative D call TRBD1 (6 bases). V shed 7 bases and J shed 6 bases, with 19 bases lying between them. This CDR3 is built from 15 residues. Germline lookup yields CDR1 SGHTA and CDR2 FQGNSA. CDR3 residues: CASKGGGSGGQPQHF. The CDR3 nucleotides read TGTGCCAGCAAGGGAGGGGGGAGTGGGGGTCAGCCCCAGCATTTT.

This chain links TRBV5-1 with TRBJ2-3, with D possibly matching TRBD2 (5 bases). The length of the CDR3 is 15 residues. From germline, CDR1 is SGHRS and CDR2 YFSETQ. Trimming cost V 4 bases and J 8 bases, with 20 bases left between them. The CDR3 sequence: CASSLDGVTRGTQYF. The CDR3, as DNA: TGCGCCAGCAGCCTGGACGGGGTTACCCGGGGTACGCAGTATTTT.

This chain links TRBV11-2 with TRBJ2-1; D unresolved. CDR1 and CDR2 from the germline V gene are SGHAT and FQNNGV. The CDR3 contains 14 residues. Trimming removed 6 bases from V and 4 bases from J, with 13 bases in between. DNA for the CDR3: TGTGCCAGCAGTTTCCGGGCCGATTACAATGAGCAGTTCTTC. Encoded protein: CASSFRADYNEQFF.

J is TRBJ2-2 and V is TRBV6-1; a weak D match, TRBD1 (6 bases). V dropped 2 bases and J dropped 1 base, with 8 bases sitting between them. CDR1 and CDR2 from the germline V gene are MNHNS and SASEGT. CDR3 length equals 15 residues. CDR3: CASSEQGGNTGELFF. CDR3 DNA: TGTGCCAGCAGTGAACAAGGGGGGAACACCGGGGAGCTGTTTTTT.

V gene TRBV5-6 combines with J gene TRBJ1-5, with no clear D. Germline CDR1 SGHDT, CDR2 YYEEEE. The length of the CDR3 is 12 residues. Trimming left V 4 bases short and J 7 bases short, with 9 bases between. This chain's CDR3 is CASSPIVQPQHF. Here the CDR3 DNA reads TGTGCCAGCAGCCCAATTGTACAGCCCCAGCATTTT.

The chain joins TRBV19 to TRBJ2-7; the match to TRBD1 covers 9 bases. The CDR3 runs to 15 residues. Unmatched junction bases numbered 4, after V lost 4 bases and J lost 0 bases. Germline V gives CDR1 LNHDA, CDR2 SQIVND (reference sequence). In DNA form, the CDR3 reads TGTGCCAGTAGTAAGATGGGACAGGGCTCCTACGAGCAGTACTTC. This translates into CASSKMGQGSYEQYF.

This clone has only one observation. The V call is TRBV5-4, the J call TRBJ2-1; 9 bases fit TRBD2. After removal of 1 base from V and 8 bases from J, the junction contained 7 bases not matched to a gene. CDR3 size: 15 residues. The V gene's germline CDR1 is SGHNT and CDR2 YYREEE (reference sequence). The CDR3, as DNA: TGTGCCAGCAGCTTGCTGGCGGGAGGGGTACATGAGCAGTTCTTC. Translated, it gives CASSLLAGGVHEQFF.

This clone has a count of ten or more. The chain uses TRBV5-4 and TRBJ2-4; TRBD2 aligns across 10 bases. In germline, CDR1 is SGHNT, CDR2 YYREEE (reference sequence). CDR3 size: 17 residues. The V gene end was trimmed by 3 bases and the J gene end by 0 bases; junction bases not matched to a gene: 6. DNA of the CDR3: TGTGCCAGCAGCTCGGGACTAGCGAAAGAAGCCAAAAACATTCAGTACTTC. Translation gives CASSSGLAKEAKNIQYF.

The chain employs TRBV11-2 and TRBJ2-3; 7 nucleotides line up with TRBD2. CDR3 length: 17 residues. The germline V gene encodes CDR1 SGHAT and CDR2 FQNNGV. After removal of 3 bases from V and 6 bases from J, the junction contained 15 bases not matched to a gene. CDR3 DNA: TGTGCCAGCAGCTTCCCGTCTGCGGGAGATCCCTGGGATACGCAGTATTTT. Amino acid sequence: CASSFPSAGDPWDTQYF.

The J gene is TRBJ2-1, the V gene TRBV4-1; TRBD2 aligns across 9 bases. The V gene end was trimmed by 3 bases and the J gene end by 8 bases; junction bases not matched to a gene: 14. The V gene's germline CDR1 is MGHRA and CDR2 YSYEKL. The CDR3 has 17 residues. CDR3 nucleotide sequence: TGCGCCAGCAGCCAGGGGGTTGGTAGCGGGAGTGTCTATGAGCAGTTCTTC. It encodes CASSQGVGSGSVYEQFF.

This clone has just a few counts. The rearrangement uses TRBV29-1 and TRBJ1-1; D call uncertain. CDR1 and CDR2 (germline): SQVTM, ANQGSEA. V was pared by 6 bases and J by 5 bases, with 13 bases between. This CDR3 is built from 12 residues. The CDR3 coding sequence is TGCAGCGTCCGAACCATGGCAACTGAAGCTTTCTTT. It is translated as CSVRTMATEAFF.

The chain combines TRBV28 with TRBJ2-7; D gene unclear. V shed 8 bases and J shed 6 bases, with 11 bases lying between them. The CDR3 contains 11 residues. The germline V gene encodes CDR1 MDHEN and CDR2 SYDVKM. This CDR3 is CASGVALEQYF. In nucleotides, the CDR3 is TGTGCCAGCGGGGTGGCTCTCGAGCAGTACTTC.

The gene calls are TRBV7-8 and TRBJ2-7; 11 positions match TRBD2. V lost 1 base to trimming and J lost 6 bases; unmatched junction nucleotides: 2. CDR1 is SGHVS, CDR2 FQNEAQ, per germline. The CDR3 length is 14 residues. Here the CDR3 reads CASSLGLAGREQYF. For the CDR3, the DNA is TGTGCCAGCAGCTTAGGACTAGCGGGACGCGAGCAGTACTTC.